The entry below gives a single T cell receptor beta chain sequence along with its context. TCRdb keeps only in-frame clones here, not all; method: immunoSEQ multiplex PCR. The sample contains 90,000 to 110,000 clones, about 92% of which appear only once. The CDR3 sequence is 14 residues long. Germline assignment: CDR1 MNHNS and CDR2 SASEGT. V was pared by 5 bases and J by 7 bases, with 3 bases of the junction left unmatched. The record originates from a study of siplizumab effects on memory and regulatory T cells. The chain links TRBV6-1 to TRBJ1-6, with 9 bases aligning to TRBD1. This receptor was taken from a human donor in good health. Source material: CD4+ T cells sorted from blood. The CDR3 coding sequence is TGTGCCAGCAGTCGGACAGGGGTAAATTCACCCCTCCACTTT. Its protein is CASSRTGVNSPLHF.